A selection of T cell receptor beta chains follows, all from one sample in a study of technical replicates of blood from a few donors. Profiled with immunoSEQ multiplex PCR; TCRdb holds only in-frame clones, not every one. The data hold tens of thousands of clones, with around 96% observed a single time. Specimen: T cells isolated from PBMCs. These receptor sequences come from a human donor in good health. The CDR3 runs from the conserved cysteine through the conserved F or W.

V | CDR3
TRBV4-1 | CASSPRVDSGNTIYF
TRBV4-2 | CASSQSSLEATEAFF
TRBV7-7 | CASSLLLGDEQYF
TRBV2 | CASSERGQLSSYNEQFF
TRBV7-9 | CASSPGTGVRMNTEAFF
TRBV19 | CASSISQGRYGYTF
TRBV10-3 | CAISERVGGSSYEQYF
TRBV15 | CATSFMRENGEQFF
TRBV6-1 | CASTIESEQYF
TRBV30 | CASKISSSYNEQFF
TRBV6-5 | CASQGAGLAFF
TRBV18 | CASSRSGLNNEQFF
TRBV2 | CASSQLAASTDTQYF
TRBV28 | CASSFRDRGLYNEQFF